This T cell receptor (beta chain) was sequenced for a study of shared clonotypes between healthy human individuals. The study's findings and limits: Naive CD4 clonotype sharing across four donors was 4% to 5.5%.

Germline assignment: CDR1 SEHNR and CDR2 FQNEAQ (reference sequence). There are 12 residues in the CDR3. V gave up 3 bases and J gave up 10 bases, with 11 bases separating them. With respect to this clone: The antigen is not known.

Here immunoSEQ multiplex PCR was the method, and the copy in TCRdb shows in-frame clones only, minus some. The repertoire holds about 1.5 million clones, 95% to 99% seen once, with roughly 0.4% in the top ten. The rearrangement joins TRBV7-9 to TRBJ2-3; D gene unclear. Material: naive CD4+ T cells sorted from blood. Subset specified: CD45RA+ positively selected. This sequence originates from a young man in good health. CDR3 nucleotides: TGTGCCAGCAGCTTTGGCGTGTCGGCGCAGTATTTT. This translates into CASSFGVSAQYF.